This T cell receptor beta chain was sequenced during a study of shared clonotypes between healthy human individuals. Study as a whole: Three plates were used per donor for CD4 naive, three for CD4 memory, two for CD8 naive and one for CD8 memory. Findings of the study overall: Only a few donors were included, so the genetic and exposure-history diversity represented was limited.

Per the germline V gene, CDR1 is SEHNR and CDR2 is FQNEAQ (reference sequence). The CDR3 runs to 15 residues. The germline V and J ends were trimmed by 1 base and 6 bases, with 16 bases remaining between them. As regards this clone: No antigen is known for it.

Sequenced by immunoSEQ multiplex PCR; TCRdb stores in-frame clones only, minus some. The data show roughly 220,000 clones, 50% to 80% seen once. Material: memory CD4+ T cells sorted from blood. The sample's subset: CD45RA-negative fraction. This TCR was sampled from a man aged 25 to 40 in good health. The rearrangement links TRBV7-9 to TRBJ2-7; D perhaps matches TRBD1 (5 bases). CDR3 sequence (DNA): TGTGCCAGCAGCTTAGAAGGTTCAGGGTTGGGCGAGCAGTACTTC. Its translation: CASSLEGSGLGEQYF.